The rows below give T cell receptor beta chains drawn from one sample of a study of cytomegalovirus exposure and HLA in healthy donors. Clones were sequenced by immunoSEQ multiplex PCR, and TCRdb holds only the in-frame ones, with some missing. The sample lists 95,000 to 150,000 clones; around 80% were seen once. The sample comprised PBMCs. All receptors come from a woman aged 45-65 years in good health and CMV-seropositive. CDR3s include the opening cysteine and the closing phenylalanine or tryptophan. A D gene is named only where the DNA matches it firmly. A clone size is listed for some rows: how often the clone was seen (once, few, many), or a class if it is expanded.

j_call d_call cdr3_length v_call clone_size cdr3_aa cdr3_nt
TRBJ2-1 - 15 TRBV27 - CASSFRGRGYNEQFF TGTGCCAGCAGTTTCCGCGGGCGAGGGTACAATGAGCAGTTCTTC
TRBJ1-3 TRBD1 14 TRBV2 - CATGQANSGNTIYF TGTGCCACGGGACAGGCGAACTCTGGAAACACCATATATTTT
TRBJ2-3 - 15 TRBV11-2 once CASSLGLVLPDTQYF TGTGCCAGCAGCTTAGGACTAGTCCTCCCAGATACGCAGTATTTT
TRBJ2-1 TRBD2 15 TRBV19 - CASSILTSGNNEQFF TGTGCCAGTAGTATACTTACTAGCGGAAACAATGAGCAGTTCTTC
TRBJ2-3 - 13 TRBV5-3 - CARGTITADTQYF TGTGCCCGAGGGACAATTACGGCAGATACGCAGTATTTT
TRBJ2-2 - 16 TRBV13 - CASSFMNNRGGGELFF TGTGCCAGCAGCTTTATGAATAATCGCGGAGGGGGGGAGCTGTTTTTT
TRBJ1-1 TRBD1 13 TRBV25-1 few CASSARTGGEAFF TGTGCCAGCAGTGCGCGGACAGGGGGGGAAGCTTTCTTT
TRBJ2-7 - 16 TRBV9 - CASSPQEGGYGYEQYF TGTGCCAGCAGTCCCCAAGAGGGGGGGTACGGGTACGAGCAGTACTTC
TRBJ2-7 - 13 TRBV15 - CATSRDSYYEQYF TGTGCCACCAGCAGAGATAGCTACTACGAGCAGTACTTC
TRBJ2-5 TRBD1 15 TRBV6-6 - CASSLRDRGEETQYF TGTGCCAGCAGTTTACGGGACAGGGGAGAAGAGACCCAGTACTTC
TRBJ1-3 - 17 TRBV4-1 few CASSTDRTYLSGNTIYF TGCGCCAGCAGCACGGACAGAACCTACCTCTCTGGAAACACCATATATTTT
TRBJ1-2 TRBD1 17 TRBV5-1 few CASSSGRWQGGAYGYTF TGCGCCAGCAGCTCTGGGCGGTGGCAGGGGGGCGCCTATGGCTACACCTTC
TRBJ1-5 - 17 TRBV27 - CASSFLLKTGRMQPQHF TGTGCCAGCAGTTTCCTGCTCAAAACAGGGCGGATGCAGCCCCAGCATTTT
TRBJ2-3 TRBD2 17 TRBV7-2 - CASSLLGLATSTDTQYF TGTGCCAGCAGCTTATTAGGACTAGCGACTAGCACAGATACGCAGTATTTT
TRBJ1-1 TRBD1 14 TRBV5-1 - CASSLQGDNTEAFF TGCGCCAGCAGCCTACAGGGGGATAACACTGAAGCTTTCTTT
TRBJ2-7 - 13 TRBV25-1 - CASSRAGSYEQYF TGTGCCAGCAGTAGGGCGGGATCCTACGAGCAGTACTTC
TRBJ2-3 TRBD2 14 TRBV9 - CASSAGGGGDTQYF TGTGCCAGCAGCGCGGGGGGAGGCGGAGATACGCAGTATTTT
TRBJ2-6 TRBD1 15 TRBV5-1 - CASSSGGSGANVLTF TGCGCCAGCAGCTCAGGGGGCTCTGGGGCCAACGTCCTGACTTTC
TRBJ2-7 - 15 TRBV7-2 - CASSFRVESSYEQYF TGTGCCAGCAGCTTCCGGGTCGAGAGCTCCTACGAGCAGTACTTC
TRBJ1-1 - 14 TRBV4-2 - CASSHEQGVGEAFF TGTGCCAGCAGCCATGAACAGGGTGTTGGTGAAGCTTTCTTT
TRBJ2-2 - 13 TRBV6-1 few CASSATDTGELFF TGTGCCAGCAGCGCTACAGACACCGGGGAGCTGTTTTTT
TRBJ2-5 TRBD2 14 TRBV5-6 - CASSLRTSAETQYF TGTGCCAGCAGCTTACGGACTAGTGCAGAGACCCAGTACTTC
TRBJ2-4 TRBD2 14 TRBV7-8 - CASSLGGTSNIQYF TGTGCCAGCAGCCTCGGGGGGACCTCGAACATTCAGTACTTC
TRBJ2-7 TRBD1 13 TRBV29-1 - CSVVGRGRGEQYF TGCAGCGTTGTAGGCAGGGGGCGCGGCGAGCAGTACTTC
TRBJ2-1 TRBD1 16 TRBV7-9 - CASSPRVGTGDNEQFF TGTGCCAGCAGCCCCCGGGTAGGGACAGGGGACAATGAGCAGTTCTTC
TRBJ2-1 TRBD2 15 TRBV27 - CASSPGTSGRGEQFF TGTGCCAGCAGCCCTGGGACTAGCGGGAGAGGGGAGCAGTTCTTC
TRBJ2-5 - 14 TRBV2 - CASSRNLARETQYF TGTGCCAGCAGTAGGAATTTGGCGCGGGAGACCCAGTACTTC
TRBJ2-7 TRBD2 15 TRBV11-2 - CASSEQAGGSYEQYF TGTGCCAGCAGCGAGCAAGCGGGAGGCTCCTACGAGCAGTACTTC
TRBJ2-5 - 14 TRBV13 - CASSLRANQGTQYF TGTGCCAGCAGCTTGCGAGCGAACCAAGGGACCCAGTACTTC
TRBJ2-1 TRBD1 16 TRBV5-1 - CASSGGQGTSLNEQFF TGCGCCAGCAGCGGCGGACAGGGGACGAGTCTCAATGAGCAGTTCTTC
TRBJ1-2 TRBD1 17 TRBV4-2 - CASSQKGQGRENYGYTF TGTGCCAGCAGCCAGAAGGGACAGGGGCGGGAGAACTATGGCTACACCTTC
TRBJ1-2 - 12 TRBV6-5 once CASSPGYYGYTF TGTGCCAGCAGTCCAGGGTACTATGGCTACACCTTC
TRBJ2-2 TRBD1 15 TRBV5-1 - CASSRQGPNTGELFF TGCGCCAGCAGCCGACAGGGGCCGAACACCGGGGAGCTGTTTTTT
TRBJ1-3 TRBD1 17 TRBV10-3 once CAISEWVDRAAGNTIYF TGTGCCATCAGTGAGTGGGTCGACAGGGCAGCGGGAAACACCATATATTTT
TRBJ2-2 - 13 TRBV7-3 - CASSLRLTGELFF TGTGCCAGCAGCTTGAGACTTACCGGGGAGCTGTTTTTT
TRBJ2-3 TRBD2 19 TRBV4-3 - CASSQDPITSGGASDTQYF TGCGCCAGCAGCCAAGATCCCATCACTAGCGGGGGGGCGTCAGATACGCAGTATTTT
TRBJ1-2 - 15 TRBV9 - CASSVDVSIAYGYTF TGTGCCAGCAGCGTAGACGTCAGCATAGCCTATGGCTACACCTTC
TRBJ2-5 TRBD1 16 TRBV12-5 - CASGSSRGQGQETQYF TGTGCTAGTGGTTCATCCAGGGGACAGGGCCAAGAGACCCAGTACTTC
TRBJ2-3 TRBD2 16 TRBV4-3 - CASSQGLAGNTDTQYF TGCGCCAGCAGCCAAGGACTAGCGGGAAACACAGATACGCAGTATTTT
TRBJ1-4 TRBD1 14 TRBV27 few CASSLQGAREKLFF TGTGCCAGCAGTTTACAGGGGGCGAGGGAAAAACTGTTTTTT